The 24 T cell receptor beta chains presented below share a single source sample, sequenced in a study of chemoradiotherapy in HPV16-positive cancers. Clones were read by immunoSEQ multiplex PCR, and TCRdb kept only the in-frame ones, dropping some. The sample has approximately 8,200 clones, less than 75% seen once. Collection of the sample occurred from a patient who underwent chemoradiotherapy. The source is a human donor with HPV-associated anogenital cancer.

This clone was seen only once. The chain couples TRBV6-5 to TRBJ1-1; no firm D call. Germline V gene sequence: CDR1 MNHEY, CDR2 SVGAGI. The V end lost 0 bases, the J end lost 0 bases, and 5 bases lay between the germline ends. The CDR3 length is 14 residues. CDR3 coding DNA: TGTGCCAGCAGTTACTCGCAAATGAACACTGAAGCTTTCTTT. Its protein product is CASSYSQMNTEAFF.

The chain is built from TRBV6-1 and TRBJ2-2; TRBD2 agrees at 13 bases. The germline CDR1 and CDR2 sequences are MNHNS and SASEGT. This CDR3 contains 16 residues. Germline trimming cut 2 bases from V and 7 bases from J; bases unmatched to any gene: 4. CDR3 coding DNA: TGTGCCAGCAGTGAAACCGGGACTAGCGGGGTCGGGGAGCTGTTTTTT. It specifies CASSETGTSGVGELFF.

This clone occurred a few times. The V call is TRBV7-9, the J call TRBJ2-7, with 10 bases fitting TRBD1. Germline CDR1 SEHNR, CDR2 FQNEAQ (reference sequence). J was trimmed by 5 bases and V by 1 base; bases with no gene match: 5. This CDR3 has 15 residues. The CDR3 region is CASSLVGTGAHEQYV. In DNA form, the CDR3 reads TGTGCCAGCAGCTTAGTTGGGACAGGGGCCCACGAGCAGTACGTC.

The genes are TRBV27 and TRBJ2-3; either TRBD1 or TRBD2 may fit D (5 bases each). The germline V and J ends were trimmed by 6 bases and 3 bases, with 13 bases remaining between them. The CDR3 consists of 14 residues. The germline V gene has CDR1 MNHEY and CDR2 SMNVEV (reference sequence). The CDR3 region has the DNA TGTGCCAGCAGCGGGACGCTTCCAACAGATACGCAGTATTTT. Its translation: CASSGTLPTDTQYF.

V gene TRBV9 combines with J gene TRBJ1-3; no reliable D call. The V end lost 0 bases, the J end lost 0 bases, and 7 bases lay between the germline ends. CDR1 and CDR2 from the germline V gene are SGDLS and YYNGEE. The CDR3 sequence is 15 residues long. The CDR3 DNA sequence: TGTGCCAGCAGCGTAGGACGGAGCTCTGGAAACACCATATATTTT. Protein product: CASSVGRSSGNTIYF.

J is TRBJ2-7 and V is TRBV30; 13 bases agree with TRBD2. The V segment lost 2 bases and the J segment 3 bases; nucleotides outside the gene matches: 4. The germline CDR1 and CDR2 sequences are GTSNPN and SVGIG (reference sequence). This CDR3 is 15 amino acids long. CDR3 region: CAWSRGLAGLYEQYF. CDR3 coding DNA: TGTGCCTGGAGTCGGGGACTAGCGGGGCTCTACGAGCAGTACTTC.

The J gene is TRBJ2-7, the V gene TRBV10-3; 7 positions match TRBD2. With 0 bases clipped from V and 2 bases from J, the junction kept 7 bases outside the gene matches. This CDR3 contains 16 residues. In germline, CDR1 is ENHRY, CDR2 SYGVKD. CDR3 loop: CAISESGGRAPYEQYF. The CDR3 nucleotides are TGTGCCATCAGTGAGTCAGGTGGGAGGGCCCCCTACGAGCAGTACTTC.

The chain employs TRBV5-8 and TRBJ2-7, with D unclear. Germline V gives CDR1 SGHTS, CDR2 YDEGEE. The CDR3 is 15 amino acids. V shed 2 bases and J shed 2 bases, with 14 bases lying between them. The DNA of the CDR3 is TGTGCCAGCAGCTTCGAGATAAGACGCGCCTACGAGCAGTACGTC. This translates into CASSFEIRRAYEQYV.

The CDR3 nucleotides read TGTGCCAGCAGTCCCCGAGCGCGGCCACCGAATGAAAAACTGTTTTTT. Protein product: CASSPRARPPNEKLFF. V and J are TRBV6-6 and TRBJ1-4; no clear D. Germline CDR1 and CDR2: MNHNY and SVGAGI (reference sequence). V gave up 5 bases and J gave up 5 bases, with 18 bases separating them. There are 16 residues in the CDR3.

This clone appeared a few times. The chain links TRBV9 to TRBJ2-3; D not resolved. In germline, CDR1 is SGDLS, CDR2 YYNGEE. This CDR3 is 12 amino acids long. The V and J ends lost 0 bases and 14 bases respectively, with 13 bases between them. The DNA for the CDR3 is TGTGCCAGCAGCGTAGACTTTTCGGTACGGTATTTT. Amino acid sequence: CASSVDFSVRYF. The whole variable domain, remainder taken from reference TRBV9 and TRBJ2-3, is DSGVTQTPKHLITATGQRVTLRCSPRSGDLSVYWYQQSLDQGLQFLIQYYNGEERAKGNILERFSAQQFPDLHSELNLSSLELGDSALYFCASSVDFSVRYFGPGTRLTVL.

This chain joins TRBV13 and TRBJ2-7; D is perhaps TRBD2 (6 bases). V was shortened by 1 base and J by 0 bases, with 10 bases between the two germline ends. The CDR3 covers 15 residues. The germline CDR1 and CDR2 sequences are PRHDT and FYEKMQ (reference sequence). Here the CDR3 reads CASSLVLAPSYEQYF. The CDR3 nucleotides are TGTGCCAGCAGCTTAGTACTAGCTCCCTCCTACGAGCAGTACTTC.

The V call is TRBV9, the J call TRBJ2-3, with TRBD2 matching over 10 bases. Germline CDR1 and CDR2: SGDLS and YYNGEE. CDR3 length: 15 residues. After removal of 5 bases from V and 0 bases from J, the junction contained 3 bases not matched to a gene. The CDR3 coding sequence is TGTGCCAGCAGTAGGACTAGCGGCAGCACAGATACGCAGTATTTT. Protein: CASSRTSGSTDTQYF.

The rearrangement uses TRBV28 and TRBJ1-1; possible D gene TRBD1, 5 bases. Germline CDR1 MDHEN, CDR2 SYDVKM. The CDR3 spans 11 residues. V lost 7 bases and J lost 8, with 11 bases in between. The CDR3 reads CASKSGQEAFF. In DNA, the CDR3 is TGTGCCAGCAAGTCGGGGCAAGAAGCTTTCTTT.

The chain is built from TRBV6-6 and TRBJ1-2; D is unresolved. V was shortened by 4 bases and J by 6 bases, with 9 bases between the two germline ends. The CDR3 has 12 amino acids. The V gene's germline CDR1 is MNHNY and CDR2 SVGAGI (reference sequence). This CDR3 is CASSLLVNGYTF. DNA of the CDR3: TGTGCCAGCAGTTTGTTGGTTAATGGCTACACCTTC.

CDR3 in amino acids: CASSLESLTDTQYF. Written as DNA, the CDR3 is TGTGCCAGCAGCTTAGAGTCCCTCACAGATACGCAGTATTTT. This rearrangement joins TRBV7-9 to TRBJ2-3; D not certain. CDR1 SEHNR and CDR2 FQNEAQ come from the germline V gene (reference sequence). The CDR3 spans 14 residues. V was pared by 1 base and J by 2 bases, with 7 bases between.

The chain joins TRBV18 to TRBJ1-5; D gene ambiguous. Looked up from germline, CDR1 is KGHSH and CDR2 is LQKENI. This CDR3 spans 15 amino acids. The ends were cut back, 3 bases at V and 1 base at J, with 10 bases in the middle. The DNA for the CDR3 is TGTGCCAGCTCACCTCCGGGCGGAAGCAATCAGCCCCAGCATTTT. Its protein is CASSPPGGSNQPQHF.

V is TRBV19 and J is TRBJ2-5, with D perhaps given as TRBD1 or TRBD2 (6 bases each). The V and J ends lost 4 bases and 4 bases respectively, with 10 bases between them. This CDR3 spans 13 amino acids. Germline V gene sequence: CDR1 LNHDA, CDR2 SQIVND (reference sequence). The CDR3, as DNA: TGTGCCAGTAGTAGCAAGGGGGGAGAGACCCAGTACTTC. Amino acids: CASSSKGGETQYF. The full variable domain, its missing parts supplied by reference TRBV19 and TRBJ2-5, is DGGITQSPKYLFRKEGQNVTLSCEQNLNHDAMYWYRQDPGQGLRLIYYSQIVNDFQKGDIAEGYSVSREKKESFPLTVTSAQKNPTAFYLCASSSKGGETQYFGPGTRLLVL.

The rearrangement links TRBV9 to TRBJ2-5; tentatively, D is TRBD1 (6 bases). Between the trimmed V and J ends, which lost 3 bases and 5 bases, there was a span of 20 bases. CDR1 is SGDLS and CDR2 is YYNGEE in the germline V gene. This CDR3 is built from 16 residues. Here the CDR3 reads CASSAVPDSRRETQYF. CDR3 nucleotides: TGTGCCAGCAGCGCCGTCCCGGACAGTCGACGGGAGACCCAGTACTTC.

The chain carries TRBV11-3 and TRBJ2-1; D gene uncertain. V lost 5 bases, J lost 10 bases, and 18 bases lay in between. The CDR3 totals 14 residues. Germline CDR1 SGHNT, CDR2 YENEEA. Written as DNA, the CDR3 is TGTGCCAGCAGCCTAAAAGGGATCTTAGAGGAGCAGTTCTTC. It yields the protein CASSLKGILEEQFF. The complete variable domain, with remaining parts taken from reference TRBV11-3 and TRBJ2-1, reads EAGVVQSPRYKIIEKKQPVAFWCNPISGHNTLYWYLQNLGQGPELLIRYENEEAVDDSQLPKDRFSAERLKGVDSTLKIQPAELGDSAVYLCASSLKGILEEQFFGPGTRLTVL.

The chain employs TRBV6-1 and TRBJ2-7, with 7 bases that match TRBD2. CDR1 is MNHNS, CDR2 SASEGT, per germline. This CDR3 contains 14 residues. V lost 1 base and J lost 2; bases outside the gene matches: 2. This chain's CDR3 is CASSEGAGPYEQYF. The CDR3 DNA is TGTGCCAGCAGTGAAGGAGCGGGACCCTACGAGCAGTACTTC.

The rearrangement links TRBV30 to TRBJ1-2; 7 bases are a match to TRBD1. Germline values: CDR1 GTSNPN, CDR2 SVGIG (reference sequence). Trimming at V came to 4 bases and at J to 2 bases, leaving 4 bases not matched to a gene. The CDR3 is made up of 13 amino acids. The CDR3 loop reads CAWKVQGNYGYTF. As DNA, the CDR3 is TGTGCCTGGAAGGTACAGGGGAACTATGGCTACACCTTC.

The V call is TRBV27, the J call TRBJ1-2, with 8 positions matching TRBD1. The V gene end was trimmed by 6 bases and the J gene end by 7 bases; junction bases not matched to a gene: 19. The CDR3 has 17 residues. Germline CDR1 reads MNHEY; CDR2 reads SMNVEV (reference sequence). This chain's CDR3 is CASSRYWTGQELFGYTF. The CDR3 DNA sequence: TGTGCCAGCAGCCGCTATTGGACAGGGCAGGAGCTATTTGGCTACACCTTC.

This clone was seen more than once but under ten times. The chain has TRBV4-1 and TRBJ1-4; no reliable D call. Trimming cost V 1 base and J 6 bases, with 12 bases left between them. Germline loops: CDR1 MGHRA, CDR2 YSYEKL. This CDR3 is 15 amino acids long. The CDR3 protein is CASSQAGPAYEKLFF. The CDR3 region has the DNA TGCGCCAGCAGCCAAGCCGGACCGGCCTATGAAAAACTGTTTTTT.

This clone was found a few times. V gene TRBV7-6 combines with J gene TRBJ2-7; TRBD2 matches at 7 bases. Germline V gene data show CDR1 as SGHVS and CDR2 as FNYEAQ. V was pared by 5 bases and J by 0 bases, with 7 bases of the junction left unmatched. This CDR3 has 15 amino acids. The CDR3 region is CASSRGPGGSYEQYF. CDR3 in DNA: TGTGCCAGCAGCCGAGGTCCGGGGGGCTCCTACGAGCAGTACTTC.